The rows below give T cell receptor beta chains drawn from one sample of a study of T cell responses to AZD1222 COVID-19 vaccine. Sequenced by immunoSEQ multiplex PCR; TCRdb stores in-frame clones only, minus some. Seen here are approximately 100,000 clones, about nine tenths observed once, and the top ten hold about 5.4%. Sequenced here: peripheral blood, sampled on day 0 of AZD1222 vaccination. These receptors were taken from an adult in good health. Both conserved end residues are part of each CDR3. The D gene is left open where the match is weak. Where a row states a size, it is once, few, many or the class of an expanded clone; other rows omit it.

>15|.|TRBJ1-1|.|TRBV5-6
CASSLLGGLNTEAFF
TGTGCCAGCAGCTTGTTAGGCGGTTTGAACACTGAAGCTTTCTTT
>17|TRBD1|TRBJ2-6|.|TRBV20-1
CSASGQGPSLGANVLTF
TGCAGTGCAAGTGGACAGGGGCCTTCTCTTGGGGCCAACGTCCTGACTTTC
>17|.|TRBJ1-3|.|TRBV7-3
CASSLTVGGSSGNTIYF
TGTGCCAGCAGCTTAACGGTTGGGGGGTCCTCTGGAAACACCATATATTTT
>14|.|TRBJ1-2|.|TRBV5-5
CASSFPVRGSGYTF
TGTGCCAGCAGCTTCCCCGTGAGGGGCTCTGGCTACACCTTC
>13|.|TRBJ2-3|.|TRBV24-1
CATSDHTPDTQYF
TGTGCCACCAGTGACCATACCCCGGATACGCAGTATTTT
>11|.|TRBJ1-1|.|TRBV19
CASSINTEAFF
TGTGCCAGTAGTATTAACACTGAAGCTTTCTTT
>13|.|TRBJ1-2|.|TRBV3-1/TRBV3-2
CATSSPRDSGYTF
TGTGCCACCTCGAGCCCCAGGGATTCTGGCTACACCTTC
>19|.|TRBJ1-6|.|TRBV18
CASSPPQTRGLRVRAPLHF
TGTGCCAGCTCACCACCACAAACCCGGGGACTGAGGGTGAGGGCACCCCTCCACTTT
>20|.|TRBJ2-6|.|TRBV24-1
CATAYRAEAPSSSGANVLTF
TGTGCCACAGCCTATCGGGCGGAGGCCCCTTCCTCCTCTGGGGCCAACGTCCTGACTTTC
>14|.|TRBJ2-2|.|TRBV5-6
CASSGLGGTGELFF
TGTGCCAGCAGCGGTCTAGGAGGGACCGGGGAGCTGTTTTTT
>13|TRBD1|TRBJ2-7|once|TRBV5-1
CASSRGQSYEQYF
TGCGCCAGCAGCAGGGGACAGAGCTACGAGCAGTACTTC
>14|.|TRBJ1-1|.|TRBV5-1
CASSSKRGAVEAFF
TGCGCCAGCAGCTCAAAAAGGGGGGCCGTTGAAGCTTTCTTT
>16|TRBD1|TRBJ1-4|.|TRBV9
CASSEGGATTNEKLFF
TGTGCCAGCAGCGAAGGGGGCGCAACGACTAATGAAAAACTGTTTTTT
>13|.|TRBJ1-2|.|TRBV12-3/TRBV12-4
CASSLISNYGYTF
TGTGCCAGCAGTTTAATCAGTAACTATGGCTACACCTTC
>15|TRBD2|TRBJ2-1|.|TRBV19
CATSGSGGRASEQFF
TGTGCCACCTCCGGCTCGGGCGGGAGGGCCTCTGAGCAGTTCTTC
>14|TRBD1|TRBJ2-2|.|TRBV27
CASSSDRGSGELFF
TGTGCCAGCAGTTCAGACAGGGGGTCCGGGGAGCTGTTTTTT
>12|.|TRBJ1-1|medium-sized|TRBV5-6
CASSLRGTEAFF
TGTGCCAGCAGCTTGAGGGGGACTGAAGCTTTCTTT
>16|.|TRBJ1-3|.|TRBV5-6
CASSLSDRRGFGTIYF
TGTGCCAGCAGCTTGTCCGACAGGCGTGGGTTTGGCACCATATATTTT
>19|.|TRBJ1-1|.|TRBV6-4
CASSPTPGWGHHMNTEAFF
TGTGCCAGCAGTCCCACCCCAGGGTGGGGACACCACATGAACACTGAAGCTTTCTTT
>13|.|TRBJ1-2|.|TRBV6-5
CASTEGQLYGYTF
TGTGCCAGCACCGAGGGGCAGCTCTATGGCTACACCTTC
>12|.|TRBJ2-3|.|TRBV7-3
CASSLLLDTQYF
TGTGCCAGCAGCTTACTACTGGATACGCAGTATTTT
>15|.|TRBJ2-3|.|TRBV9
CASSVAVVEADTQYF
TGTGCCAGCAGCGTAGCGGTAGTTGAGGCAGATACGCAGTATTTT
>14|TRBD1|TRBJ1-5|.|TRBV10-3
CAISTGASNQPQHF
TGTGCCATCAGCACAGGGGCTAGCAATCAGCCCCAGCATTTT
>15|.|TRBJ2-3|once|TRBV24-1
CATDTEGGIGDTQYF
TGTGCCACCGACACGGAGGGGGGGATTGGAGATACGCAGTATTTT
>14|.|TRBJ1-1|.|TRBV6-5
CASSYLQGNTEAFF
TGTGCCAGCAGTTACCTACAGGGAAACACTGAAGCTTTCTTT
>16|.|TRBJ2-7|.|TRBV6-5
CASSYSMGGRLYEQYF
TGTGCCAGCAGTTACTCGATGGGTGGACGTCTCTACGAGCAGTACTTC
>13|TRBD1|TRBJ2-7|.|TRBV18
CASSRQGAYEQYF
TGTGCCAGCTCACGACAGGGCGCCTACGAGCAGTACTTC
>14|TRBD1|TRBJ2-7|few|TRBV7-2
CASSLGGQGWEQYF
TGTGCCAGCAGCTTAGGGGGACAGGGCTGGGAGCAGTACTTC
>15|.|TRBJ1-2|.|TRBV4-3
CASSPALSADYGYTF
TGCGCCAGCAGCCCAGCCTTAAGCGCCGACTATGGCTACACCTTC
>16|.|TRBJ2-3|.|TRBV21-1
CASSKGSASRTDTQYF
TGTGCCAGCAGCAAAGGTTCGGCTTCCCGCACAGATACGCAGTATTTT
>15|TRBD1|TRBJ2-7|.|TRBV27
CASSQGQGLTYEQYF
TGTGCCAGCAGTCAGGGACAGGGCTTAACCTACGAGCAGTACTTC
>14|TRBD1|TRBJ1-2|.|TRBV5-1
CASSTGDPNYGYTF
TGCGCCAGCAGCACAGGGGACCCTAACTATGGCTACACCTTC
>16|TRBD2|TRBJ2-1|.|TRBV3-1/TRBV3-2
CASALAGGGSYNEQFF
TGTGCCAGCGCACTAGCGGGAGGGGGGTCCTACAATGAGCAGTTCTTC
>15|TRBD1|TRBJ1-2|.|TRBV4-3
CASSQDSRDSYGYTF
TGCGCCAGCAGCCAAGATTCCCGGGACAGCTATGGCTACACCTTC
>14|.|TRBJ2-7|.|TRBV21-1
CASSKGTGGYEQYF
TGTGCCAGCAGCAAAGGGACAGGGGGCTACGAGCAGTACTTC
>16|TRBD1|TRBJ1-3|.|TRBV5-5
CASSLSGQSSGNTIYF
TGTGCCAGCAGCTTGTCGGGACAGAGCTCTGGAAACACCATATATTTT
>15|TRBD2|TRBJ2-1|.|TRBV5-1
CASSSLQAGGGEQFF
TGCGCCAGCAGCTCCCTCCAAGCGGGAGGTGGTGAGCAGTTCTTC
>14|TRBD1|TRBJ1-2|.|TRBV18
CASSQSRGQEGYTF
TGTGCCAGCTCACAATCCAGGGGGCAGGAAGGCTACACCTTC
>19|.|TRBJ1-6|once|TRBV5-6
CASSQYISHSASYNSPLHF
TGTGCCAGCAGCCAATACATCAGCCATTCGGCGTCCTATAATTCACCCCTCCACTTT
>11|.|TRBJ2-7|.|TRBV2
CASGLGYEQYF
TGTGCCAGCGGCCTCGGGTACGAGCAGTACTTC
>15|TRBD2|TRBJ2-2|.|TRBV27
CATRLAGVSTGELFF
TGTGCCACCCGACTAGCGGGAGTATCCACCGGGGAGCTGTTTTTT